The rows below give T cell receptor beta chains drawn from one sample of a study of T cell responses to AZD1222 COVID-19 vaccine. TCRdb's copy holds only in-frame clones and misses some; the assay was immunoSEQ multiplex PCR. The sample has roughly 86,000 clones; 85% are singletons. Sequencing used peripheral blood, obtained 28 days after the second AZD1222 dose. Every receptor here comes from an adult who received the AZD1222 COVID-19 vaccine. Each CDR3 is given with its conserved first and last residue. The D gene is left open where the match is weak. Clone size is shown for a subset of rows, as once, few, many or a class of expanded clone.

TRBJ2-7 TRBV27 TRBD2 NA TGTGCCAGCCGTGACGGGACTACGTGGTCGGAGCAGTACTTC CASRDGTTWSEQYF
TRBJ1-3 TRBV11-2 NA NA TGTGCCAGCAGCTTGGGGTGGGGGATCTCTGGAAACACCATATATTTT CASSLGWGISGNTIYF
TRBJ1-3 TRBV4-2 NA once TGTGCCAGCAGCCCCCTTAAGGGGGGATCTGGAAACACCATATATTTT CASSPLKGGSGNTIYF
TRBJ2-5 TRBV5-1 TRBD2 NA TGCGCCAGCAGCTGGGGACTAGCGGGGTTGCAAGAGACCCAGTACTTC CASSWGLAGLQETQYF
TRBJ1-5 TRBV6-5 NA NA TGTGCCAGCAGCCTCCAGGGAGGATCCGCTCAGCCCCAGCATTTT CASSLQGGSAQPQHF
TRBJ1-2 TRBV7-9 NA NA TGTGCCAGCAGCTTACAGGGGAACTATGGCTACACCTTC CASSLQGNYGYTF
TRBJ2-1 TRBV24-1 NA NA TGTGCCACCAGTGATTTTCCCGCGAACAATGAGCAGTTCTTC CATSDFPANNEQFF
TRBJ2-5 TRBV18 NA NA TGTGCCAGCTCACAACGACAGGACCAAGAGACCCAGTACTTC CASSQRQDQETQYF
TRBJ1-1 TRBV6-5 NA NA TGTGCCAGCAGTTATGAGGGGGAGAGGACTGAAGCTTTCTTT CASSYEGERTEAFF
TRBJ2-1 TRBV4-2 NA NA TGTGCCAGCAGCCAAGATCATATCGGGTCCATGGAGGGCTCTGAGCAGTTCTTC CASSQDHIGSMEGSEQFF
TRBJ2-1 TRBV9 NA NA TGTGCCAGCAGCGTAGTGAGCAATTCCAATGAGCAGTTCTTC CASSVVSNSNEQFF
TRBJ1-1 TRBV5-1 NA NA TGCGCCAGCAGCTTGGCGTGGGGAATGAACACTGAAGCTTTCTTT CASSLAWGMNTEAFF
TRBJ2-3 TRBV9 NA few TGTGCCAGCAGCGTAGCAGGACTGGACCTCACAGATACGCAGTATTTT CASSVAGLDLTDTQYF
TRBJ1-4 TRBV5-8 NA NA TGTGCCAGCAGCCAACAGGGAGGCGCTAATGAAAAACTGTTTTTT CASSQQGGANEKLFF
TRBJ1-5 TRBV24-1 TRBD1 once TGTGCCCCCGGGACAGGAGGAAAAATTAGCAATCAGCCCCAGCATTTT CAPGTGGKISNQPQHF
TRBJ2-1 TRBV5-1 NA NA TGCGCCAGCAGCTTGGCCATTGGACCGAGCTCCTACAATGAGCAGTTCTTC CASSLAIGPSSYNEQFF
TRBJ1-1 TRBV3-1/TRBV3-2 TRBD1 NA TGTGCCAGCAGCCCCGGGACAGGGGCGTCTAAGGGGCTGAACACTGAAGCTTTCTTT CASSPGTGASKGLNTEAFF
TRBJ1-5 TRBV19 NA NA TGTGCCAGTAGTATTATGGCGGGCCAGCCCCAGCATTTT CASSIMAGQPQHF
TRBJ2-2 TRBV10-3 NA NA TGTGCCATCAGTGAGTCGTGGCAGGGTGACACCGGGGAGCTGTTTTTT CAISESWQGDTGELFF
TRBJ1-4 TRBV27 NA once TGTGCCAGCAGTTTATATAGGACGACTAATGAAAAACTGTTTTTT CASSLYRTTNEKLFF
TRBJ2-7 TRBV6-5 NA NA TGTGCCAGCAGGCGGATCCTACAGGGAAACGAGCAGTACTTC CASRRILQGNEQYF
TRBJ2-7 TRBV27 TRBD2 NA TGTGCCAGCAGCTTAAATGGACTAGCGGGGGACTACGAGCAGTACTTC CASSLNGLAGDYEQYF
TRBJ1-3 TRBV5-1 NA NA TGCGCCAGCAGCTCGGACCACGGGGGAGGTGGAAACACCATATATTTT CASSSDHGGGGNTIYF
TRBJ1-1 TRBV5-1 NA few TGCGCCAGCAGCACTCAGACAGGGAACACTGAAGCTTTCTTT CASSTQTGNTEAFF
TRBJ2-4 TRBV4-2 NA few TGTGCCAGCAGCCAAAGCAGGGATCTAGCCAAAAACATTCAGTACTTC CASSQSRDLAKNIQYF
TRBJ1-1 TRBV19 NA NA TGTGCCAGTAGTATTAATAGTCCACAGGTCGTTTTCTTCACTGAAGCTTTCTTT CASSINSPQVVFFTEAFF
TRBJ2-2 TRBV24-1 TRBD1 NA TGTGCCACCAGTGATCCTCCGGGACAGGGGGGTACCGGGGAGCTGTTTTTT CATSDPPGQGGTGELFF
TRBJ1-3 TRBV6-5 NA NA TGTGCCAGCAGTTATAAGAAGGGGTCTGGAAACACCATATATTTT CASSYKKGSGNTIYF
TRBJ2-7 TRBV12-5 TRBD2 NA TGTGCTAGTGGTTCCCGGACTAGCGGGAGCACCTACGAGCAGTACTTC CASGSRTSGSTYEQYF
TRBJ2-7 TRBV14 NA NA TGTGCCAGCAGCCAAGACGGGGGGCAGTACTTC CASSQDGGQYF
TRBJ1-1 TRBV5-1 NA NA TGCGCCAGCAGCTTTGGAGTGGGGTCGAACACTGAAGCTTTCTTT CASSFGVGSNTEAFF
TRBJ2-7 TRBV18 NA NA TGTGCCAGCTCACCTCGGGACATCACCTACGAGCAGTACTTC CASSPRDITYEQYF
TRBJ1-2 TRBV2 TRBD1 NA TGTGCCAGCAGGGGACAGGTTACAGAGGACTACACCTTC CASRGQVTEDYTF
TRBJ2-2 TRBV6-5 NA NA TGTGCCAGCAGTTACGGAGGGGGGAACACCGGGGAGCTGTTTTTT CASSYGGGNTGELFF
TRBJ2-1 TRBV19 NA NA TGTGCCAGTAGGCCAGGGTTGGCGGGGTACAATGAGCAGTTCTTC CASRPGLAGYNEQFF
TRBJ1-2 TRBV4-3 TRBD1 NA TGCGCCAGCAGCCAAGAGGTGACAGGGGGCGCGGGGAACGATGGCTACACCTTC CASSQEVTGGAGNDGYTF
TRBJ2-3 TRBV5-1 TRBD2 NA TGCGCCAGCAGCACGAGGGAGGGCTCAGATACGCAGTATTTT CASSTREGSDTQYF
TRBJ2-5 TRBV24-1 NA NA TGTGCCACCAGTGATTCAGGGTACCAAGAGACCCAGTACTTC CATSDSGYQETQYF
TRBJ2-2 TRBV7-6 TRBD2 NA TGTGCCAGCAGCTTAGCCCCGGGACTAGCGGGAATCAGGAACACCGGGGAGCTGTTTTTT CASSLAPGLAGIRNTGELFF
TRBJ2-3 TRBV19 NA NA TGTGCCAGTAGTACGTATAGGGACTTGGACACAGATACGCAGTATTTT CASSTYRDLDTDTQYF
TRBJ2-7 TRBV28 TRBD1 once TGTGCCAGCACCCCGGGACAGGGGGCGGGGGAGCAGTACTTC CASTPGQGAGEQYF
TRBJ2-1 TRBV7-2 NA NA TGTGCCCTACGAGGGAGTCCGGACAATGAGCAGTTCTTC CALRGSPDNEQFF